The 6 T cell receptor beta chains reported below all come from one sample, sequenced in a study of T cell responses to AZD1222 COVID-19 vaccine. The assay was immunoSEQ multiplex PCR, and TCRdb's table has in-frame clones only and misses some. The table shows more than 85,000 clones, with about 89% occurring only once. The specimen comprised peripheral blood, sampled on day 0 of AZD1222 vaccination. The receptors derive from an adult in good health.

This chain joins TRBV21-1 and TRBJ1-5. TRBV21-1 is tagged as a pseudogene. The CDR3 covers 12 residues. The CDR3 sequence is CAAPRVRTPQHF. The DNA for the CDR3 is TGTGCCGCGCCGCGGGTAAGGACGCCCCAGCATTTT.

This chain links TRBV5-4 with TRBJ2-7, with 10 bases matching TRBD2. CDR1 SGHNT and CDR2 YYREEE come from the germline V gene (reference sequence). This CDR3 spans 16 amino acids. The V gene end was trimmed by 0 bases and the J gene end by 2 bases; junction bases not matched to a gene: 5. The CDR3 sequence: CASSLGGTSAAYEQYF. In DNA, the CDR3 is TGTGCCAGCAGCTTGGGGGGGACTAGCGCCGCCTACGAGCAGTACTTC.

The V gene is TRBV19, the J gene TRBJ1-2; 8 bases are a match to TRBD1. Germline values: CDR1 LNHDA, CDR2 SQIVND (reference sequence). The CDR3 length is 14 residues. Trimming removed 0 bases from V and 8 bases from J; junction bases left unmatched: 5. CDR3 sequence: CASSIERTGLGYTF. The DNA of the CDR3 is TGTGCCAGTAGTATAGAAAGGACAGGGCTGGGCTACACCTTC.

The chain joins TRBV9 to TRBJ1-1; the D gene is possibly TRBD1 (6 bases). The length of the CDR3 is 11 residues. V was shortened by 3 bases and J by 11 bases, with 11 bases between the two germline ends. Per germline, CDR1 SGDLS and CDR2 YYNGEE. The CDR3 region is CASSGTGRAFF. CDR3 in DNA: TGTGCCAGCAGCGGTACAGGGAGGGCTTTCTTT.

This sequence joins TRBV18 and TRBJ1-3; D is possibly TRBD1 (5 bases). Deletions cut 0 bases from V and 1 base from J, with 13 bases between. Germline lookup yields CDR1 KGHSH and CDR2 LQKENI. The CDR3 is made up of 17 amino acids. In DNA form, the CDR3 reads TGTGCCAGCTCACCACCGATGACAGAAGGTTCTGGAAACACCATATATTTT. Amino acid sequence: CASSPPMTEGSGNTIYF.

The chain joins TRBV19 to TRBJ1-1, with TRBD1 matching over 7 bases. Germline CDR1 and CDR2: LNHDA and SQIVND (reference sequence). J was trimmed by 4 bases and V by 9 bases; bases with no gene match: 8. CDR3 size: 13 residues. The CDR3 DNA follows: TGTGCCAGCCAAAACAGGGGCGGCACTGAAGCTTTCTTT. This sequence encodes CASQNRGGTEAFF.